This T cell receptor (beta chain) was sequenced during a study of shared clonotypes between healthy human individuals. This CDR3 comprises 16 residues. Germline-derived CDR1 and CDR2 are SGHVS and FQNEAQ. Losses at the gene ends were 3 bases for V and 2 bases for J; bases not matched to a gene: 6. Method: immunoSEQ multiplex PCR; TCRdb's copy keeps in-frame clones and lacks some. The sample yields roughly 2.1 million clones, about 92% seen once. CD45RO-negative, CCR7-positively selected cells formed the naive CD8 fraction, excluding terminally differentiated effector memory CD45RA+ cells. This clonotype was sampled from a man between 18 and 29 years old in good health. Some clones in this sample may be carry-over from other donors' samples. The chain uses TRBV7-8 and TRBJ2-7; 11 bases agree with TRBD2. The sample taken for sequencing was naive CD8+ T cells from PBMCs. The DNA for the CDR3 is TGTGCCAGCAGCTTCTCGGGACTAGCGGACACCTACGAGCAGTACTTC. As protein: CASSFSGLADTYEQYF.